This T cell receptor (beta chain) was obtained from a study of blood T cells in healthy people across ages. For the second PCR, which ran for 7 to 11 cycles, a sample-barcoded 5' primer and a J-beta primer mix were used. TCRdb analysed the 5' RACE reads with MiXCR anew, one entry per CDR3 protein. In the table there are approximately 810,000 distinct CDR3 sequences, 30% to 45% of which are singletons. The material sequenced was blood. The TCR was taken from a man aged 18 to 35 in good health.

CDR3 amino acids: CASSQGRGKNYGYTF. The CDR3 DNA reads TGCGCCAGCAGCCAAGGAAGGGGGAAGAACTATGGCTACACCTTC. The V gene is TRBV4-1, the J gene TRBJ1-2; possible D gene TRBD1, 6 bases. CDR1 is MGHRA, CDR2 YSYEKL, per germline. The CDR3 spans 15 residues. Trimming removed 1 base from V and 2 bases from J, with 11 bases in between.